The next 23 T cell receptor beta chains were all read from a single sample in a study of blood T cells in healthy people across ages. Primers used in a second PCR of about 7 to 12 cycles were a sample-barcoded 5' primer and a J-beta primer mix. TCRdb re-derived calls from the 5' RACE reads in MiXCR, one entry per CDR3 protein. Of nearly 1 million distinct CDR3 sequences listed, roughly 51% are singletons. Sequencing was carried out using blood. All receptors derive from a woman in her fifties or sixties in good health.

This clonotype appeared a few times. The chain combines TRBV29-1 with TRBJ1-1; D is undetermined. This CDR3 is 13 amino acids long. The V gene's germline CDR1 is SQVTM and CDR2 ANQGSEA. Trimming left V 7 bases short and J 0 bases short, with 12 bases between. CDR3 DNA sequence: TGCAGCGAACTCTGGACGGTGAACACTGAAGCTTTCTTT. Translated, it gives CSELWTVNTEAFF.

In its sample, this clonotype was seen a few times. CDR3 nucleotides: TGTGCCAGCAGTTTCTCAGGGGGCGTTCAGCCCCAGCATTTT. It is translated as CASSFSGGVQPQHF. The chain links TRBV6-2 or TRBV6-3 to TRBJ1-5, with TRBD1 matching 8 bases. The CDR3 is 14 amino acids. Germline CDR1 MNHEY, CDR2 SVGEGT. J gave up 6 bases and V 4 bases, and 5 bases lay outside the gene matches.

This chain connects TRBV20-1 to TRBJ2-3; D gene ambiguous. This CDR3 has 15 residues. The germline gives CDR1 DFQATT, CDR2 SNEGSKA (reference sequence). Between the trimmed V and J ends, which lost 5 bases and 2 bases, there was a span of 17 bases. The CDR3 DNA reads as TGCAGTGCTCCCCGGACGGGTACCCTCACAGATACGCAGTATTTT. Its protein product is CSAPRTGTLTDTQYF.

This clonotype was recorded only once. The chain recombines TRBV28 with TRBJ2-5; 7 nucleotides agree with TRBD2. CDR1 and CDR2 from the germline V gene are MDHEN and SYDVKM. This CDR3 is built from 17 residues. J gave up 11 bases and V 3 bases, and 21 bases lay outside the gene matches. The DNA for the CDR3 is TGTGCCAGCAGTTTTATTTCCAGCCCATGGAGGCCGCGGGAGCAGTACTTC. This encodes CASSFISSPWRPREQYF.

The chain uses TRBV6-1 and TRBJ1-2; 7 positions agree with TRBD1. From germline, CDR1 is MNHNS and CDR2 SASEGT. Trimming at V came to 6 bases and at J to 2 bases, leaving 15 bases not matched to a gene. This CDR3 is built from 17 residues. The DNA for the CDR3 is TGTGCCAGCAGCCGGGACCGCGGGACAGCGGAAAACTATGGCTACACCTTC. Translated: CASSRDRGTAENYGYTF.

This clonotype was recorded a few times. The rearrangement uses TRBV20-1 and TRBJ2-7; a weak D match, TRBD1 (7 bases). This CDR3 region has 16 residues. The germline CDR1 and CDR2 sequences are DFQATT and SNEGSKA (reference sequence). V lost 0 bases to trimming and J lost 5 bases, with 20 bases between them. The CDR3 bases are TGCAGTGCTAGAGATCAGGGTCGGGGGACAGTCCACGAGCAGTACTTC. This sequence encodes CSARDQGRGTVHEQYF.

This clonotype has ten or more counts. J is TRBJ2-7 and V is TRBV7-2, with 8 bases identical to TRBD2. Germline assignment: CDR1 SGHTA and CDR2 FQGNSA. V lost 1 base and J lost 0; bases outside the gene matches: 2. This CDR3 spans 15 amino acids. This CDR3 is CASSLVTSGSYEQYF. The CDR3 DNA follows: TGTGCCAGCAGCTTAGTAACTAGCGGCTCCTACGAGCAGTACTTC. Full variable domain (missing parts from reference TRBV7-2 and TRBJ2-7): GAGVSQSPSNKVTEKGKDVELRCDPISGHTALYWYRQSLGQGLEFLIYFQGNSAPDKSGLPSDRFSAERTGGSVSTLTIQRTQQEDSAVYLCASSLVTSGSYEQYFGPGTRLTVT.

On this clonotype: One end of the junction is discordant with germline, which a read error may explain. The J gene is TRBJ2-7, the V gene TRBV28; 7 bases match TRBD1. Germline CDR1 is MDHEN and CDR2 is SYDVKM. CDR3 size: 13 residues. The CDR3 DNA is TGTGCCAGCAGTCCTTATGCCCGACAGGGCTCCAACTTC. Amino acids: CASSPYARQGSNF.

The chain carries TRBV10-3 and TRBJ1-5; D gene uncertain. CDR3 length equals 13 residues. Germline values: CDR1 ENHRY, CDR2 SYGVKD. V gave up 5 bases and J gave up 6 bases, with 11 bases separating them. DNA of the CDR3: TGTGCCATCAGTCAAAGCTTTGGTCAGCCCCAGCATTTT. This sequence encodes CAISQSFGQPQHF.

The J gene is TRBJ1-2, the V gene TRBV7-9; D might be TRBD1 (6 bases). Germline V gene sequence: CDR1 SEHNR, CDR2 FQNEAQ (reference sequence). The germline V and J ends were trimmed by 11 bases and 4 bases, with 17 bases remaining between them. The CDR3 runs 13 residues. In DNA, the CDR3 is TGTGCCTGCGAACCGGGACAAGGCTATGGCTACACCTTC. This encodes CACEPGQGYGYTF. The whole variable domain, remainder taken from reference TRBV7-9 and TRBJ1-2, is DTGVSQNPRHKITKRGQNVTFRCDPISEHNRLYWYRQTLGQGPEFLTYFQNEAQLEKSRLLSDRFSAERPKGSFSTLEIQRTEQGDSAMYLCACEPGQGYGYTFGSGTRLTVV.

V is TRBV10-3 and J is TRBJ2-7; D perhaps matches TRBD1 (6 bases). In germline, CDR1 is ENHRY, CDR2 SYGVKD. The CDR3 sequence is 12 residues long. Trimming took 0 bases from V and 6 from J, leaving 6 bases between them. The CDR3 DNA reads TGTGCCATCAGTGAGTCCAGGGGCGAGCAGTACTTC. Translating gives CAISESRGEQYF.

This chain connects TRBV5-1 to TRBJ2-1; 8 positions match TRBD1. Unmatched junction bases numbered 6, after V lost 2 bases and J lost 2 bases. This CDR3 contains 16 residues. Germline assignment: CDR1 SGHRS and CDR2 YFSETQ. The CDR3 DNA follows: TGCGCCAGCAGCTTAGGGGCAGGGGGCGCCTACAATGAGCAGTTCTTC. Translated: CASSLGAGGAYNEQFF.

This clonotype turned up a few times. The chain couples TRBV6-2 or TRBV6-3 to TRBJ1-5, with TRBD1 matching 8 bases. The CDR3 runs to 15 residues. CDR1 MNHEY and CDR2 SVGEGT come from the germline V gene. V was clipped by 2 bases and J by 2 bases; unmatched bases: 2. The chain's CDR3 is CASSYGTGGNQPQHF. In DNA, the CDR3 is TGTGCCAGCAGTTACGGGACAGGCGGCAATCAGCCCCAGCATTTT.

The chain carries TRBV2 and TRBJ2-3; 12 bases agree with TRBD1. CDR1 is SNHLY, CDR2 FYNNEI, per germline. The CDR3 is 17 residues long. Losses at the gene ends were 6 bases for V and 2 bases for J; bases not matched to a gene: 9. CDR3: CASRGTGGHLHTDTQYF. CDR3 sequence (DNA): TGTGCCAGCAGGGGGACAGGGGGCCACCTCCACACAGATACGCAGTATTTT.

The chain recombines TRBV11-2 with TRBJ2-1, with D possibly matching TRBD2 (5 bases). V was shortened by 1 base and J by 4 bases, with 11 bases between the two germline ends. Germline V lookup: CDR1 SGHAT, CDR2 FQNNGV. This CDR3 region has 15 residues. CDR3 region: CASSLGLGVYNEQFF. CDR3 coding DNA: TGTGCCAGCAGCTTAGGCCTCGGGGTATACAATGAGCAGTTCTTC.

The table lists this clonotype with a few counts. The V gene is TRBV3-1, the J gene TRBJ2-7, with TRBD1 identical over 7 bases. The CDR3 consists of 15 residues. Trimming removed 4 bases from V and 7 bases from J; junction bases left unmatched: 13. Germline V gene data show CDR1 as LGHDT and CDR2 as YNNKEL (reference sequence). The CDR3 region has the DNA TGTGCCAGCAGCCCACCGGGACAGCTTCTAGGGGAGCAGTACTTC. It yields the protein CASSPPGQLLGEQYF.

The rearrangement links TRBV20-1 to TRBJ2-7; 8 bases align to TRBD1. The CDR3 spans 15 residues. Losses at the gene ends were 0 bases for V and 2 bases for J; bases not matched to a gene: 6. Germline lookup yields CDR1 DFQATT and CDR2 SNEGSKA (reference sequence). CDR3 nucleotide sequence: TGCAGTGCTAGAGATACCCGGACAGGGCCCTACGAGCAGTACTTC. The encoded protein is CSARDTRTGPYEQYF.

CDR3 coding DNA: TGTGCCAGCGGCCTATGGACAGGGGGCCAAGAGACCCAGTACTTC. Its translation: CASGLWTGGQETQYF. The J gene is TRBJ2-5, the V gene TRBV5-8; 10 bases align to TRBD1. The ends lost 7 bases at V and 1 base at J; junction bases unmatched: 7. CDR3 length: 15 amino acids. CDR1 SGHTS and CDR2 YDEGEE come from the germline V gene.

The rearrangement links TRBV6-5 to TRBJ2-7; 9 nucleotides line up with TRBD1. The V and J ends lost 2 bases and 2 bases, in that order; junction bases with no gene match: 1. The CDR3 has 14 amino acids. CDR1 and CDR2 (germline): MNHEY, SVGAGI. The CDR3 loop reads CASSYDRGTYEQYF. The CDR3, as DNA: TGTGCCAGCAGTTACGACAGGGGGACCTACGAGCAGTACTTC.

The rearrangement joins TRBV29-1 to TRBJ2-7; TRBD1 matches 7 bases. The germline V gene encodes CDR1 SQVTM and CDR2 ANQGSEA. The CDR3 is 12 amino acids. With 6 bases clipped from V and 5 bases from J, the junction kept 7 bases outside the gene matches. The CDR3 here is CSVPGTANEQYF. The CDR3 nucleotides are TGCAGCGTCCCCGGGACAGCTAACGAGCAGTACTTC.

The chain carries TRBV20-1 and TRBJ2-2; no clear D gene. This CDR3 is 15 amino acids long. The germline CDR1 and CDR2 sequences are DFQATT and SNEGSKA (reference sequence). Trimming cost V 2 bases and J 4 bases, with 14 bases left between them. CDR3 nucleotides: TGCAGTGCTAGATCGGCCAGTGATTTCACCGGGGAGCTGTTTTTT. Its protein product is CSARSASDFTGELFF.

J is TRBJ1-5 and V is TRBV20-1; unclear D gene. The CDR3 contains 14 residues. V shed 3 bases and J shed 1 base, with 10 bases lying between them. The V gene's germline CDR1 is DFQATT and CDR2 SNEGSKA (reference sequence). CDR3 sequence reads: CSASRVLSNQPQHF. The DNA of the CDR3 is TGCAGTGCTAGTCGGGTGTTGAGCAATCAGCCCCAGCATTTT.

This clonotype came up a few times. This chain joins TRBV12-3 or TRBV12-4 and TRBJ2-1, with 8 bases lining up with TRBD1. The CDR3 length is 15 residues. With 3 bases clipped from V and 3 bases from J, the junction kept 4 bases outside the gene matches. Here the CDR3 DNA reads TGTGCCAGCAGTTTTGAGGGACAGGTCTACAATGAGCAGTTCTTC. Protein: CASSFEGQVYNEQFF.